The 7 T cell receptor beta chains presented below share a single source sample, sequenced in a study of blood T cell repertoires in COVID-19. Clones were read by immunoSEQ multiplex PCR, and TCRdb kept only the in-frame ones, dropping some. The sample records a few hundred thousand clones, around 89% being singletons. Sequenced sample: peripheral blood. Every receptor here comes from an older woman with COVID-19, enrolled during active disease.

The chain is built from TRBV4-3 and TRBJ2-5; 10 bases line up with TRBD2. The length of the CDR3 is 14 residues. CDR1 is LGHNA and CDR2 is YSLEER in the germline V gene. With V trimmed by 0 bases and J by 6 bases, 1 base remained unmatched. CDR3 DNA: TGCGCCAGCAGCCAAGATACTAGCGGGAAGACCCAGTACTTC. The encoded protein is CASSQDTSGKTQYF.

This chain links TRBV6-2 or TRBV6-3 with TRBJ1-1; D call uncertain. In germline, CDR1 is MNHEY, CDR2 SVGEGT. The V gene lost 5 bases and the J gene lost 1 base, with 14 bases spanning the gap. The CDR3 runs to 15 residues. CDR3 in DNA: TGTGCCAGCAGTGCAGGTTTAATGGGGAACACTGAAGCTTTCTTT. Its protein product is CASSAGLMGNTEAFF.

The sample holds one count of this clone. The chain links TRBV13 to TRBJ2-7; D is unresolved. The CDR3 extends over 13 amino acids. V was cut by 1 base and J by 4 bases, with 8 bases left in between. Germline values: CDR1 PRHDT, CDR2 FYEKMQ (reference sequence). This CDR3 reads CASSLVNLYEQYF. DNA of the CDR3: TGTGCCAGCAGCTTAGTAAATCTATACGAGCAGTACTTC.

This clone was counted once. The chain uses TRBV25-1 and TRBJ2-5; 8 nucleotides match TRBD1. Per germline, CDR1 MGHDK and CDR2 SYGVNS. The J segment lost 5 bases and the V segment lost 7 bases, leaving 6 bases of the junction unmatched. This CDR3 contains 13 residues. This CDR3 reads CASKLRTGETQYF. The CDR3 coding sequence is TGTGCCAGCAAACTTAGGACAGGGGAGACCCAGTACTTC.

V and J are TRBV6-5 and TRBJ2-3, with D perhaps TRBD1 (6 bases). V lost 2 bases and J lost 7, with 13 bases in between. The CDR3 runs 14 residues. CDR1 MNHEY and CDR2 SVGAGI come from the germline V gene. CDR3 sequence reads: CASSYRGMRYTQYF. In DNA, the CDR3 is TGTGCCAGCAGTTACAGGGGGATGAGGTATACGCAGTATTTT.

The rearrangement joins TRBV4-1 to TRBJ2-1, with TRBD2 matching over 11 bases. The V segment lost 6 bases and the J segment 6 bases; nucleotides outside the gene matches: 4. The CDR3 contains 14 residues. CDR1 is MGHRA and CDR2 is YSYEKL in the germline V gene. The CDR3 DNA reads as TGCGCCAGCAGGCGACTAGCGGGACCCAATGAGCAGTTCTTC. As protein: CASRRLAGPNEQFF.

This clone was counted once. The V and J genes are TRBV7-9 and TRBJ2-1; D perhaps matches TRBD2 (5 bases). The CDR3 consists of 15 residues. From germline, CDR1 is SEHNR and CDR2 FQNEAQ (reference sequence). V lost 5 bases and J 5 bases, leaving 16 bases between the germline ends. The CDR3 bases are TGTGCCAGCAGCCATCGTCCTAGCTGGGACAATGAGCAGTTCTTC. Its protein product is CASSHRPSWDNEQFF.